The present T cell receptor beta chain was sequenced within a study of PD-1 blockade in classical Hodgkin lymphoma. Overall study findings and caveats: The CD4+ diversity rise by C4D1 was clearest in complete responders. Complete responders' diversity at baseline resembled that of newly diagnosed patients. In newly diagnosed patients, baseline TCR diversity was reportedly below that of healthy donors.

As for time point: cycle 4 day 1 (C4D1), after less than seven weeks of nivolumab. The patients all showed relapse after autologous stem cell transplantation, while their brentuximab vedotin exposure varied. This clone was seen a handful of times. Its matching antigen is unknown. Germline CDR1 reads KGHSH; CDR2 reads LQKENI. V shed 2 bases and J shed 3 bases, with 11 bases lying between them. The length of the CDR3 is 14 residues. Data came from immunoSEQ multiplex PCR; TCRdb stores just in-frame clones and leaves some out. Among 100,000 to 120,000 clones listed, roughly 89% were seen once. This clonotype was obtained from a human donor with classical Hodgkin lymphoma. Sample: peripheral blood mononuclear cells (PBMCs), taken before the fourth cycle of nivolumab. The rearrangement uses TRBV18 and TRBJ2-7; D is unclear. Here the CDR3 DNA reads TGTGCCAGCTCACCATCTAAGGAGATCTACGAGCAGTACTTC. Translated: CASSPSKEIYEQYF.